Given below is one TCR beta chain in context. What it binds is not known. These donors were members of the roughly 120-subject validation cohort, a group separate from the roughly 670-subject first cohort. Only in-frame clones appear in the TCRdb table, and some are missing; sequencing was by immunoSEQ multiplex PCR. The table includes more than 200,000 clones, roughly 87% detected once. The sample comes from a study of cytomegalovirus exposure and HLA in healthy donors. Notes on the study in general: The study labeled about 160 TCR beta chains cytomegalovirus-associated. The classifier reportedly diagnosed cytomegalovirus status with high sensitivity and specificity.

Per the germline V gene, CDR1 is MGHDK and CDR2 is SYGVNS. The CDR3 consists of 16 residues. The V and J ends lost 6 bases and 5 bases respectively, with 19 bases between them. Sample: PBMCs. This TCR derives from a young man in good health and CMV-seropositive. The chain has TRBV25-1 and TRBJ2-2; D might be TRBD2 (6 bases). This CDR3 reads CASRGGRVTRTGELFF. Written as DNA, the CDR3 is TGTGCCAGCAGGGGGGGACGGGTGACACGGACCGGGGAGCTGTTTTTT.